This T cell receptor beta chain is drawn from a study of T cell responses to AZD1222 COVID-19 vaccine. The CDR3 has 13 amino acids. The germline V gene encodes CDR1 MGHRA and CDR2 YSYEKL. Trimming left V 4 bases short and J 3 bases short, with 6 bases between. TCRdb's table, derived via immunoSEQ multiplex PCR, lists solely in-frame clones and lacks some. The sample includes about 120,000 clones, 85% to 90% of them seen just once. The receptor comes from an adult in good health. The sequenced sample was peripheral blood, obtained on day 0 of AZD1222 vaccination. This chain links TRBV4-1 with TRBJ1-4, with D unresolved. Written as DNA, the CDR3 is TGCGCCAGCAGCCTCGGGGCTAATGAAAAACTGTTTTTT. Amino acid sequence: CASSLGANEKLFF.